This passage covers 11 T cell receptor beta chains from one sample sequenced in a study of radiation and T cells in renal cell carcinoma. Time point of the sample: baseline pretreatment blood. Specified treatment: 15 Gy SBRT to primary tumor, nephrectomy 4 weeks later. Method: immunoSEQ multiplex PCR; TCRdb's copy keeps in-frame clones and lacks some. The table lists 130,000 or so clones, 70% to 90% of them singletons. The sample here was blood, taken from a patient whose treatment included radiotherapy and nephrectomy. These receptor sequences come from a woman between 45 and 60 years old with renal cell carcinoma.

This chain links TRBV6-6 with TRBJ1-6; TRBD1 is a possible D gene (6 bases). V lost 7 bases, J lost 8 bases, and 15 bases lay in between. There are 14 residues in the CDR3. CDR1 and CDR2 (germline): MNHNY, SVGAGI (reference sequence). The CDR3: CASTPTQGYSPLHF. The CDR3 DNA sequence: TGTGCCAGCACCCCAACTCAGGGGTATTCACCCCTCCACTTT.

The rearrangement uses TRBV29-1 and TRBJ2-5, with a possible D match to TRBD2 (5 bases). Trimming removed 7 bases at V and 11 bases at J, with 32 bases between. The CDR3 length is 16 residues. Germline V gene data show CDR1 as SQVTM and CDR2 as ANQGSEA. CDR3 sequence reads: CSACIVSGGTFGEQYF. CDR3 in DNA: TGCAGCGCCTGTATAGTAAGTGGTGGAACATTTGGGGAGCAGTACTTC.

The chain links TRBV5-1 to TRBJ1-3; tentative D call: TRBD1 (5 bases). CDR1 SGHRS and CDR2 YFSETQ come from the germline V gene. The V gene lost 0 bases and the J gene lost 0 bases, with 13 bases spanning the gap. The CDR3 loop spans 17 amino acids. As DNA, the CDR3 is TGCGCCAGCAGCTTGGGGGGCGCAGGGTACTCTGGAAACACCATATATTTT. This encodes CASSLGGAGYSGNTIYF. Variable domain in full (rest from reference TRBV5-1 and TRBJ1-3): KAGVTQTPRYLIKTRGQQVTLSCSPISGHRSVSWYQQTPGQGLQFLFEYFSETQRNKGNFPGRFSGRQFSNSRSEMNVSTLELGDSALYLCASSLGGAGYSGNTIYFGEGSWLTVV.

This clone was detected once. The gene calls are TRBV29-1 and TRBJ2-2; D might be TRBD2 (6 bases). The CDR3 is 11 amino acids. Trimming removed 4 bases from V and 6 bases from J, with 6 bases in between. Germline V gene data show CDR1 as SQVTM and CDR2 as ANQGSEA. CDR3: CSVGGAGELFF. In nucleotides, the CDR3 is TGCAGCGTTGGGGGGGCCGGGGAGCTGTTTTTT.

The V gene is TRBV6-5, the J gene TRBJ1-5, with D tentatively TRBD1 (6 bases). V lost 6 bases, J lost 5 bases, and 8 bases lay in between. The CDR3 contains 12 residues. CDR1 and CDR2 (germline): MNHEY, SVGAGI. The DNA for the CDR3 is TGTGCCAGCAGGGACAGAGATCAGCCCCAGCATTTT. Translated: CASRDRDQPQHF.

V and J are TRBV2 and TRBJ2-5, with 10 positions matching TRBD2. This CDR3 has 14 amino acids. Germline V gene lookup returns CDR1 SNHLY and CDR2 FYNNEI. After removal of 6 bases from V and 4 bases from J, the junction contained 5 bases not matched to a gene. The chain's CDR3 is CASRSGGAPETQYF. Here the CDR3 DNA reads TGTGCCAGCAGAAGCGGGGGGGCCCCAGAGACCCAGTACTTC.

This clone is a singleton in its sample. The rearrangement uses TRBV7-9 and TRBJ2-3; D remains ambiguous. This CDR3 is built from 15 residues. In germline, CDR1 is SEHNR, CDR2 FQNEAQ (reference sequence). V was cut by 0 bases and J by 2 bases, with 9 bases left in between. For the CDR3, the DNA is TGTGCCAGCAGCTTAGCCATCGGAGCCACAGATACGCAGTATTTT. Its protein is CASSLAIGATDTQYF.

The rearrangement uses TRBV9 and TRBJ2-3; D is perhaps TRBD2 (5 bases). Trimming shortened V by 4 bases and J by 6 bases, and 12 bases separated the two germline ends. Germline V gene sequence: CDR1 SGDLS, CDR2 YYNGEE. The CDR3 runs 13 residues. DNA for the CDR3: TGTGCCAGCAGCCCCCTCGGCGGGGATACGCAGTATTTT. This gives the protein CASSPLGGDTQYF.

This rearrangement joins TRBV5-1 to TRBJ2-5; 7 bases are shared with TRBD2. Germline V gene data show CDR1 as SGHRS and CDR2 as YFSETQ. This CDR3 is built from 13 residues. J was trimmed by 4 bases and V by 7 bases; bases with no gene match: 7. The chain's CDR3 is CASRGTGGETQYF. The CDR3 region has the DNA TGCGCCAGCCGGGGGACGGGAGGAGAGACCCAGTACTTC.

The V and J genes are TRBV6-5 and TRBJ1-4, with TRBD1 as a possible D gene (5 bases). Deletions cut 0 bases from V and 3 bases from J, with 8 bases between. The CDR3 has 15 amino acids. Germline assignment: CDR1 MNHEY and CDR2 SVGAGI. This CDR3 is CASSYSDTPNEKLFF. CDR3 in DNA: TGTGCCAGCAGTTACTCGGACACGCCTAATGAAAAACTGTTTTTT.

Note on this clone: This same CDR3 is encoded by further DNA sequences in the sample. The genes are TRBV13 and TRBJ1-2; D not certain. Germline CDR1 PRHDT, CDR2 FYEKMQ (reference sequence). V shed 4 bases and J shed 8 bases, with 20 bases lying between them. This CDR3 region has 15 residues. CDR3 bases: TGTGCCAGCAGCTCCACCGGGAGACTAAGTAGGGGCTACACCTTC. It is translated as CASSSTGRLSRGYTF.